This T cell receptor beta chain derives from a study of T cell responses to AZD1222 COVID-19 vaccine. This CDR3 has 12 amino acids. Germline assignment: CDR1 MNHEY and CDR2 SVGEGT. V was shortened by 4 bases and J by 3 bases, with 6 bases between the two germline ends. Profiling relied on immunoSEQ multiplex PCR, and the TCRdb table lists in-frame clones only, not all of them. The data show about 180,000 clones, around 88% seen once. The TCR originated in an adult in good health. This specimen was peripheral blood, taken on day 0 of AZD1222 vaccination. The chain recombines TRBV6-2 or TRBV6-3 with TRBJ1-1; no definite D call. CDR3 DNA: TGTGCCAGCAGTTGGAGTTACACTGAAGCTTTCTTT. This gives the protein CASSWSYTEAFF.